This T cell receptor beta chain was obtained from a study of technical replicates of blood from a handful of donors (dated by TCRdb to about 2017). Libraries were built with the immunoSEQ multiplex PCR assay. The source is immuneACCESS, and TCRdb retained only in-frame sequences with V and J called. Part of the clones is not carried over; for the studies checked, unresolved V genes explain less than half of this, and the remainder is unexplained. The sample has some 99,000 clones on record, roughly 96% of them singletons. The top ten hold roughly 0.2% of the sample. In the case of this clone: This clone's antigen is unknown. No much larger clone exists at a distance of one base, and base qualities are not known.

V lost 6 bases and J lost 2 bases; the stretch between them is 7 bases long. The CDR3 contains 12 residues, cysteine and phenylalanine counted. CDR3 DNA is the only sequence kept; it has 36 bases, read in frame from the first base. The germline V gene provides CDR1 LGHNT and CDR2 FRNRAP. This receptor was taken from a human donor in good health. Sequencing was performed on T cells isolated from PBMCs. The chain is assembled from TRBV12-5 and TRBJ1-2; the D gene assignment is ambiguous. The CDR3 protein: CASGGGNYGYTF. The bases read TGTGCTAGTGGAGGAGGGAACTATGGCTACACCTTC.